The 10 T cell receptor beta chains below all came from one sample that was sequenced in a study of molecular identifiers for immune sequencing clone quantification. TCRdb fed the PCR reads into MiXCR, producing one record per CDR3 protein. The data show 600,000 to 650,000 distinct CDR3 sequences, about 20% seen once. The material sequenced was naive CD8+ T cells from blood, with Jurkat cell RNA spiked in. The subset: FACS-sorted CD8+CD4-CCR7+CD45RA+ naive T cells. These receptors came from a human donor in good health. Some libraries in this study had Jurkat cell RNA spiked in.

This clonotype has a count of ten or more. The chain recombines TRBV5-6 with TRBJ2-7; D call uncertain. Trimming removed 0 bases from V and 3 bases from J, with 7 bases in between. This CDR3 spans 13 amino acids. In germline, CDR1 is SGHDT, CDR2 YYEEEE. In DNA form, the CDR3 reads TGTGCCAGCAGCTTGGGGAAAAGCTACGAGCAGTACTTC. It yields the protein CASSLGKSYEQYF. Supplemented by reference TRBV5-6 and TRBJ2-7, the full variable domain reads DAGVTQSPTHLIKTRGQQVTLRCSPKSGHDTVSWYQQALGQGPQFIFQYYEEEERQRGNFPDRFSGHQFPNYSSELNVNALLLGDSALYLCASSLGKSYEQYFGPGTRLTVT.

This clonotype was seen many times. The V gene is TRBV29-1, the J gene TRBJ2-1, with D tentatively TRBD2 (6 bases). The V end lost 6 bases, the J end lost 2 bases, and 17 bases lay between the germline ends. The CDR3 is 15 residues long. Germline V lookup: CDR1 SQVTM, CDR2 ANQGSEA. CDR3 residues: CSVRGTTSTYNEQFF. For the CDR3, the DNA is TGCAGCGTGCGGGGCACGACAAGCACCTACAATGAGCAGTTCTTC.

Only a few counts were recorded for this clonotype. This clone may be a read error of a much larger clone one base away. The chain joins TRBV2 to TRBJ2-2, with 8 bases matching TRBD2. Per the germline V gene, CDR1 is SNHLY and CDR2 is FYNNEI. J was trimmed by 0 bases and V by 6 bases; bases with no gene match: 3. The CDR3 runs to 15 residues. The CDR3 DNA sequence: TGTGCCAGCAGCCAGGGACTAGCGAACACCGGGGAGCTGTTTTTT. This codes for CASSQGLANTGELFF.

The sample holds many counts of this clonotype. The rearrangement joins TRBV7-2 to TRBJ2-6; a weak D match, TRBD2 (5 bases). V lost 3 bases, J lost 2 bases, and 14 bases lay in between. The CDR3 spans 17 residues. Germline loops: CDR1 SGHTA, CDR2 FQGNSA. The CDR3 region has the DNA TGTGCCAGCAGCTTTCCAGCGGTACGGCCTGGGGCCAACGTCCTGACTTTC. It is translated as CASSFPAVRPGANVLTF.

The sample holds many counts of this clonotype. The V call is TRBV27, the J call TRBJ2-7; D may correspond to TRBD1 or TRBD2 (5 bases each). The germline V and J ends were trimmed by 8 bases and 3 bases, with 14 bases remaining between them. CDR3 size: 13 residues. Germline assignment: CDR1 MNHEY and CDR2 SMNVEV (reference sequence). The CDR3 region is CASGAQRGYEQYF. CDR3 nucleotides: TGTGCCAGCGGGGCTCAGAGGGGCTACGAGCAGTACTTC.

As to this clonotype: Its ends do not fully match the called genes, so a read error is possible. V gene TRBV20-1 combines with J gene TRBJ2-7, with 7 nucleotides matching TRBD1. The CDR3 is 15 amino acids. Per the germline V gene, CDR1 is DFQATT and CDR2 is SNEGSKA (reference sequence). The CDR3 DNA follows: TGCAGTGCTAGAGATATTGGGACAGCCTCCAACGAGCAGTACTTC. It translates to CSARDIGTASNEQYF.

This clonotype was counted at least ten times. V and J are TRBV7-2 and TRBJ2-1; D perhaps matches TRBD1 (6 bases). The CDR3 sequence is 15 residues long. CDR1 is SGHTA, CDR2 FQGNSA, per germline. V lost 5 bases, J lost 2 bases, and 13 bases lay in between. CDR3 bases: TGTGCCAGCAGCCAAAAGGACAGTCCCTACAATGAGCAGTTCTTC. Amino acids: CASSQKDSPYNEQFF. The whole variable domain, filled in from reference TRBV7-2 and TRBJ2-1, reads GAGVSQSPSNKVTEKGKDVELRCDPISGHTALYWYRQSLGQGLEFLIYFQGNSAPDKSGLPSDRFSAERTGGSVSTLTIQRTQQEDSAVYLCASSQKDSPYNEQFFGPGTRLTVL.

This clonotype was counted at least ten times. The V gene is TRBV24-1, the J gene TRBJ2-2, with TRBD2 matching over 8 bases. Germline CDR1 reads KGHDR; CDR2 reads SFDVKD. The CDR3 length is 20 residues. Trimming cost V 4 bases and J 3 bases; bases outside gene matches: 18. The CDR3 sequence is CATSDRDRLARQPYTGELFF. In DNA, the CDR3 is TGTGCCACCAGTGACCGCGACCGACTAGCGAGGCAGCCTTACACCGGGGAGCTGTTTTTT.

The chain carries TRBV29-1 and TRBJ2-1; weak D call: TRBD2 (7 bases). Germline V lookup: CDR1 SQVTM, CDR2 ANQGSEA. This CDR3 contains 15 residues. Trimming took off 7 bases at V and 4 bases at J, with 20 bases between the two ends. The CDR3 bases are TGCAGCGCCGGAGGGGGGAGGGGTCCGTACAATGAGCAGTTCTTC. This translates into CSAGGGRGPYNEQFF.

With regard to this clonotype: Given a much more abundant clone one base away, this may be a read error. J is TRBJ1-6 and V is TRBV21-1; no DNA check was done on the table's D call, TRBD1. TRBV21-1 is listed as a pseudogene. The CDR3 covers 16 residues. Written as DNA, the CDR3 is TGTGCCAGTACCGAAGATAGGGACCCATGGGGTTCACCCCTCCACTTT. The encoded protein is CASTEDRDPWGSPLHF.